The next 6 T cell receptor beta chains were all read from a single sample in a study of neoadjuvant anti-PD-1 for oral cavity cancer. The method was immunoSEQ multiplex PCR; TCRdb's version includes in-frame clones alone and lacks a portion of them. The sample yields more than 15,000 clones, about three fifths seen once. The sample in question was PBMCs, obtained before nivolumab (anti-PD-1) treatment. All receptors come from a person between 40 and 85 years old with oral cavity squamous cell carcinoma.

This clone was counted a few times. This CDR3 reads CASSDSRAPHSNQPQHF. CDR3 nucleotides: TGTGCCAGCAGCGATTCTCGGGCACCCCATAGCAATCAGCCCCAGCATTTT. The chain uses TRBV7-2 and TRBJ1-5; D gene unclear. Trimming left V 5 bases short and J 0 bases short, with 17 bases between. CDR3 length equals 17 residues. Germline values: CDR1 SGHTA, CDR2 FQGNSA.

V is TRBV7-9 and J is TRBJ2-7; 10 nucleotides align to TRBD2. The V and J ends lost 4 bases and 6 bases, in that order; junction bases with no gene match: 9. The CDR3 length is 15 residues. Germline-derived CDR1 and CDR2 are SEHNR and FQNEAQ (reference sequence). The CDR3 loop reads CASSSGGTSVFEQYF. As DNA, the CDR3 is TGTGCCAGCAGCTCGGGAGGGACTAGCGTTTTCGAGCAGTACTTC. The variable domain in full, completed from reference TRBV7-9 and TRBJ2-7, reads DTGVSQNPRHKITKRGQNVTFRCDPISEHNRLYWYRQTLGQGPEFLTYFQNEAQLEKSRLLSDRFSAERPKGSFSTLEIQRTEQGDSAMYLCASSSGGTSVFEQYFGPGTRLTVT.

The V and J genes are TRBV19 and TRBJ2-7, with D possibly TRBD1 on 6 matching bases. V gave up 0 bases and J gave up 4 bases, with 16 bases separating them. The CDR3 covers 16 residues. Germline V gene sequence: CDR1 LNHDA, CDR2 SQIVND (reference sequence). The CDR3 loop reads CASSIDAGTTPYEQYF. As DNA, the CDR3 is TGTGCCAGTAGTATAGATGCCGGGACAACTCCTTACGAGCAGTACTTC.

This chain connects TRBV29-1 to TRBJ1-1; a possible D gene is TRBD1 (5 bases). Per the germline V gene, CDR1 is SQVTM and CDR2 is ANQGSEA. Trimming pared 8 bases from V and 4 bases from J, leaving 23 bases between. The CDR3 extends over 15 amino acids. CDR3 sequence reads: CSLGPLGGETTEAFF. The CDR3 bases are TGCAGCCTTGGACCCCTGGGAGGGGAGACCACTGAAGCTTTCTTT.

J is TRBJ2-7 and V is TRBV7-9; no clear D gene. Germline assignment: CDR1 SEHNR and CDR2 FQNEAQ (reference sequence). This CDR3 has 14 residues. V lost 5 bases and J 3 bases, leaving 14 bases between the germline ends. This chain's CDR3 is CASSTDTTNYEQYF. The DNA of the CDR3 is TGTGCCAGCAGCACCGACACTACCAACTACGAGCAGTACTTC.

The chain employs TRBV6-5 and TRBJ2-7; TRBD2 aligns across 11 bases. The CDR3 runs to 14 residues. Germline CDR1 MNHEY, CDR2 SVGAGI. The V and J ends lost 6 bases and 6 bases, in that order; junction bases with no gene match: 7. CDR3 in DNA: TGTGCCAGCAGGGATACTAGCGGGAGTAGCGAGCAGTACTTC. Residues: CASRDTSGSSEQYF.